These 18 T cell receptor beta chains were all obtained from the same sample, sequenced in a study of monozygotic twins with inflammatory bowel disease. TCRdb re-called the 5' RACE reads; one entry per CDR3 protein, DNA not given. The sample totals around 450,000 distinct CDR3 sequences; its top ten clones hold 2% to 2.5%. Sequences were obtained from blood. The source of these receptors is a human donor with ulcerative colitis or Crohn's disease, or a healthy co-twin of an affected twin (not recorded which).

CDR3 region: CASSQVQGGNSPLHF. The chain uses TRBV3-1 and TRBJ1-6; TCRdb picks TRBD1, but there is no DNA to check that call. From germline, CDR1 is LGHDT and CDR2 YNNKEL (reference sequence). The CDR3 is 15 amino acids.

V usage is TRBV30 and J usage is TRBJ1-1; TCRdb gives TRBD1 as the D gene, but with no DNA this cannot be confirmed. This CDR3 is built from 13 residues. In germline, CDR1 is GTSNPN, CDR2 SVGIG (reference sequence). The CDR3 is CAWSPGLTEEAFF. The entire variable domain, with the rest obtained from reference TRBV30 and TRBJ1-1, is as follows: SQTIHQWPATLVQPVGSPLSLECTVEGTSNPNLYWYRQAAGRGLQLLFYSVGIGQISSEVPQNLSASRPQDRQFILSSKKLLLSDSGFYLCAWSPGLTEEAFFGQGTRLTVV.

The CDR3: CASSTRQRSYEQYF. The chain recombines TRBV7-2 with TRBJ2-7; the TCRdb call, TRBD1, lacks DNA for checking. The CDR3 has 14 residues. Germline V lookup: CDR1 SGHTA, CDR2 FQGNSA.

The V and J genes are TRBV5-6 and TRBJ2-7; lacking DNA, the TRBD2 call made by TCRdb goes unchecked. Germline V CDR1 and CDR2: SGHDT, YYEEEE. The CDR3 covers 16 residues. The CDR3 sequence is CASSWGEDWITYEQYF.

The genes are TRBV27 and TRBJ2-6; TCRdb's assignment of TRBD1 cannot be checked, as there is no DNA. Germline V gene lookup returns CDR1 MNHEY and CDR2 SMNVEV (reference sequence). The CDR3 is 21 residues long. The CDR3: CASSPRIGGGTLPPGANVLTF.

CDR3: CSARPLADFTDTQYF. V usage is TRBV20-1 and J usage is TRBJ2-3; as DNA is missing, the TRBD2 call by TCRdb cannot be tested. The CDR3 covers 15 residues. Looked up from germline, CDR1 is DFQATT and CDR2 is SNEGSKA (reference sequence).

This rearrangement joins TRBV4-2 to TRBJ2-4; TCRdb reports TRBD1, a call that lacks DNA to check it against. From germline, CDR1 is LGHNA and CDR2 YNFKEQ. The CDR3 is 17 residues long. The chain's CDR3 is CASSQGGQGAAKNIQYF.

The chain combines TRBV7-2 with TRBJ2-3. CDR3 length: 16 residues. Germline CDR1 SGHTA, CDR2 FQGNSA. CDR3 residues: CASSLASLSGVRTQYF.

V and J are TRBV5-1 and TRBJ1-5; TCRdb outputs TRBD1, but without DNA this stays unchecked. Germline V gives CDR1 SGHRS, CDR2 YFSETQ. This CDR3 comprises 15 residues. The CDR3 is CASSRGGADNQPQHF.

The chain couples TRBV11-2 to TRBJ1-4. CDR1 is SGHAT and CDR2 is FQNNGV in the germline V gene. The CDR3 extends over 15 amino acids. Here the CDR3 reads CASSLEAVVGEKLFF.

The chain combines TRBV6-5 with TRBJ1-4; as DNA is missing, the TRBD1 call by TCRdb cannot be tested. Germline CDR1 and CDR2: MNHEY and SVGAGI. This CDR3 has 16 residues. The CDR3 loop is CASSYSGTTGDEKLFF.

The chain's CDR3 is CASSIPRKDSPLHF. J is TRBJ1-6 and V is TRBV4-2. Germline CDR1 reads LGHNA; CDR2 reads YNFKEQ. The CDR3 is made up of 14 amino acids.

J is TRBJ2-4 and V is TRBV4-1; there is no DNA to check the TCRdb D call of TRBD1. Germline V CDR1 and CDR2: MGHRA, YSYEKL. The CDR3 covers 17 residues. The CDR3 protein is CASSQAYRTLAKNIQYF.

The chain is built from TRBV5-8 and TRBJ1-3. The CDR3 spans 15 residues. The germline gives CDR1 SGHTS, CDR2 YDEGEE. The CDR3 protein is CASMSPATTGNTIYF.

This rearrangement joins TRBV12-3 or TRBV12-4 to TRBJ2-3; TCRdb returns TRBD1, unconfirmable since there is no DNA. This CDR3 region has 15 residues. The chain's CDR3 is CASSFGTSTGDTQYF.

The chain employs TRBV7-2 and TRBJ2-5. CDR1 and CDR2 from the germline V gene are SGHTA and FQGNSA. The CDR3 is 12 amino acids. The chain's CDR3 is CASSLDKETQYF.

The rearrangement joins TRBV12-3 or TRBV12-4 to TRBJ2-7; the TCRdb call, TRBD1, lacks DNA for checking. The CDR3 totals 13 residues. The CDR3 here is CASSGQGVNEQYF.

The J gene is TRBJ1-5, the V gene TRBV20-1; TCRdb designates TRBD1, a call that cannot be tested without DNA. CDR3 size: 16 residues. Germline CDR1 DFQATT, CDR2 SNEGSKA (reference sequence). The CDR3 sequence is CSARDQKGKGNQPQHF.